One and the same sample provided the 28 T cell receptor beta chains below, sequenced in a study of blood T cell repertoires in COVID-19 (dated by TCRdb to the early 2020s). Libraries were made using the immunoSEQ multiplex PCR assay. Entries here come from immuneACCESS through TCRdb and include only in-frame sequences with V and J called. Some clones fail to appear in such tables; in the studies checked, an unresolved V gene covers under half of the shortfall, and the cause of the remainder is unknown. This sample holds roughly 80,000 clones; around nine tenths were observed only once. Roughly 6.2% of the sample rests with the top ten. The sample was peripheral blood. Receptors were obtained from a man aged 45-60 years with active COVID-19.

The genes are TRBV6-5 and TRBJ2-4; 7 bases fit TRBD1. The germline V gene has CDR1 MNHEY and CDR2 SVGAGI. The CDR3 is 14 residues long. V was pared by 5 bases and J by 6 bases, with 7 bases of the junction left unmatched. CDR3 amino acids: CASSPQGQTNIQYF. The CDR3 bases are TGTGCCAGCAGTCCTCAGGGACAGACAAACATTCAGTACTTC.

V usage is TRBV2 and J usage is TRBJ1-4; D ambiguous. This CDR3 is 12 amino acids long. Trimming shortened V by 4 bases and J by 13 bases, and 13 bases separated the two germline ends. Germline V gene data show CDR1 as SNHLY and CDR2 as FYNNEI. The CDR3 loop is CASSVVSVTLFF. The CDR3 nucleotides are TGTGCCAGCAGTGTGGTTTCGGTCACACTGTTTTTT.

The V call is TRBV5-1, the J call TRBJ2-1, with 11 bases identical to TRBD2. Unmatched junction bases numbered 9, after V lost 4 bases and J lost 6 bases. In germline, CDR1 is SGHRS, CDR2 YFSETQ. The CDR3 is 16 amino acids. For the CDR3, the DNA is TGCGCCAGCAGCGTGGAGACTAGCGGGAACTCCAATGAGCAGTTCTTC. It yields the protein CASSVETSGNSNEQFF.

The chain has TRBV7-3 and TRBJ2-2, with 8 bases matching TRBD1. Germline CDR1 SGHTA, CDR2 FQGTGA. The junction had 8 bases not matched to a gene; V was cut back by 6 bases and J by 5 bases. The CDR3 contains 15 residues. The CDR3 DNA reads as TGTGCCAGCAGACCAGGACAGGGCAGTACCGGGGAGCTGTTTTTT. Translated, it gives CASRPGQGSTGELFF.

The V and J genes are TRBV5-5 and TRBJ2-6; D uncertain. The CDR3 totals 16 residues. Germline CDR1 is SGHKS and CDR2 is YYEKEE (reference sequence). Trimming removed 2 bases at V and 0 bases at J, with 9 bases between. Here the CDR3 DNA reads TGTGCCAGCAGCTTCGGCAGCGCCTCTGGGGCCAACGTCCTGACTTTC. Residues: CASSFGSASGANVLTF.

The chain carries TRBV4-3 and TRBJ2-3; D unresolved. The CDR3 has 13 residues. V was cut by 0 bases and J by 10 bases, with 11 bases left in between. Germline values: CDR1 LGHNA, CDR2 YSLEER. CDR3 in amino acids: CASSQDTREAQYF. In DNA form, the CDR3 reads TGCGCCAGCAGCCAAGATACGCGCGAGGCGCAGTATTTT.

The chain employs TRBV2 and TRBJ2-2; TRBD2 might be the D (6 bases). Germline assignment: CDR1 SNHLY and CDR2 FYNNEI. The CDR3 runs 13 residues. V lost 6 bases, J lost 4 bases, and 9 bases lay in between. DNA for the CDR3: TGTGCCAGCAGGGACTATCTCACCGGGGAGCTGTTTTTT. The encoded protein is CASRDYLTGELFF. Full variable domain (outside the CDR3, taken from reference TRBV2 and TRBJ2-2): EPEVTQTPSHQVTQMGQEVILRCVPISNHLYFYWYRQILGQKVEFLVSFYNNEISEKSEIFDDQFSVERPDGSNFTLKIRSTKLEDSAMYFCASRDYLTGELFFGEGSRLTVL.

V is TRBV18 and J is TRBJ2-3; a weak D match, TRBD2 (6 bases). This CDR3 region has 14 residues. CDR1 and CDR2 from the germline V gene are KGHSH and LQKENI. V dropped 3 bases and J dropped 4 bases, with 11 bases sitting between them. For the CDR3, the DNA is TGTGCCAGCTCACCGCTCGAGCGGGCAGATACGCAGTATTTT. It codes for CASSPLERADTQYF.

Here the CDR3 reads CASSEQGAYEQYF. In nucleotides, the CDR3 is TGTGCCAGCAGCGAACAGGGCGCCTACGAGCAGTACTTC. The chain combines TRBV12-3 or TRBV12-4 with TRBJ2-7; the D gene is possibly TRBD1 (6 bases). The CDR3 has 13 amino acids. Trimming removed 6 bases at V and 2 bases at J, with 11 bases between.

In its sample, this clone was seen once. The gene calls are TRBV29-1 and TRBJ1-4; 8 bases are shared with TRBD1. Germline loops: CDR1 SQVTM, CDR2 ANQGSEA. The trim removed 7 bases at V and 3 bases at J, leaving 16 bases unmatched. The CDR3 has 17 residues. The CDR3: CSARGRWMEIPNEKLFF. CDR3 sequence (DNA): TGCAGCGCCAGGGGGCGCTGGATGGAAATCCCTAATGAAAAACTGTTTTTT.

This clone was recorded once. The J gene is TRBJ1-2, the V gene TRBV2; D is possibly TRBD1 (6 bases). The CDR3 is made up of 13 amino acids. Germline assignment: CDR1 SNHLY and CDR2 FYNNEI. V shed 5 bases and J shed 6 bases, with 13 bases lying between them. CDR3: CASSQTGWNGYTF. Written as DNA, the CDR3 is TGTGCCAGCAGTCAAACAGGGTGGAATGGCTACACCTTC.

The chain couples TRBV27 to TRBJ1-2; D is undetermined. V was trimmed by 2 bases and J by 3 bases, leaving 13 bases between them. This CDR3 has 15 residues. Germline V gene lookup returns CDR1 MNHEY and CDR2 SMNVEV (reference sequence). The CDR3 region is CASSLIDGRDYGYTF. CDR3 DNA: TGTGCCAGCAGTTTAATCGACGGGAGGGACTATGGCTACACCTTC.

V is TRBV5-1 and J is TRBJ2-5; TRBD1 matches at 10 bases. Germline V lookup: CDR1 SGHRS, CDR2 YFSETQ. This CDR3 contains 14 residues. The junction had 3 bases not matched to a gene; V was cut back by 4 bases and J by 3 bases. Here the CDR3 reads CASSHGQGEETQYF. The CDR3, as DNA: TGCGCCAGCAGCCACGGACAGGGGGAAGAGACCCAGTACTTC. Filled out from reference TRBV5-1 and TRBJ2-5, the complete variable domain reads KAGVTQTPRYLIKTRGQQVTLSCSPISGHRSVSWYQQTPGQGLQFLFEYFSETQRNKGNFPGRFSGRQFSNSRSEMNVSTLELGDSALYLCASSHGQGEETQYFGPGTRLLVL.

This chain links TRBV27 with TRBJ1-2; TRBD1 agrees at 8 bases. The CDR3 totals 16 residues. The V and J ends lost 5 bases and 5 bases, in that order; junction bases with no gene match: 13. Germline CDR1 MNHEY, CDR2 SMNVEV (reference sequence). The CDR3 coding sequence is TGTGCCAGCAGTGGCGCCAGGACAGGGCTTGGTTATGGCTACACCTTC. It translates to CASSGARTGLGYGYTF.

The gene calls are TRBV19 and TRBJ2-1, with 7 bases aligning to TRBD2. This CDR3 has 15 residues. With 5 bases clipped from V and 8 bases from J, the junction kept 12 bases outside the gene matches. Germline V CDR1 and CDR2: LNHDA, SQIVND (reference sequence). The CDR3 protein is CASSPFGAGAYEQFF. The DNA of the CDR3 is TGTGCCAGTAGTCCCTTCGGGGCGGGAGCGTATGAGCAGTTCTTC.

CDR3 sequence (DNA): TGTGCCAGCAGCCAAGACGAGCGGGACTACAATGAGCAGTTCTTC. As protein: CASSQDERDYNEQFF. The rearrangement joins TRBV3-1 (or the pseudogene TRBV3-2) to TRBJ2-1; TRBD2 agrees at 7 bases. CDR1 LGHDT and CDR2 YNNKEL come from the germline V gene (reference sequence). There are 15 residues in the CDR3. V dropped 0 bases and J dropped 3; count of bases not matched to a gene: 2.

In nucleotides, the CDR3 is TGTGCCAGCAGTTTACGGGGGGCACTCAATCAGCCCCAGCATTTT. Its translation is CASSLRGALNQPQHF. The rearrangement links TRBV6-2 or TRBV6-3 to TRBJ1-5; the D gene is possibly TRBD1 (6 bases). The ends were cut back, 4 bases at V and 3 bases at J, with 13 bases in the middle. Germline CDR1 is MNHEY and CDR2 is SVGEGT. The CDR3 runs 15 residues.

This chain connects TRBV27 to TRBJ2-7; D is uncertain. The germline V and J ends were trimmed by 7 bases and 3 bases, with 16 bases remaining between them. This CDR3 spans 14 amino acids. CDR1 is MNHEY and CDR2 is SMNVEV in the germline V gene (reference sequence). The CDR3, as DNA: TGTGCCAGCAAAGCAGCCCCTAGTCTCTACGAGCAGTACTTC. Translated: CASKAAPSLYEQYF.

J is TRBJ2-3 and V is TRBV9; possible D gene TRBD2, 5 bases. The CDR3 is 14 residues long. The V end was cut by 4 bases, the J end by 4 bases, with 13 bases between. Germline V CDR1 and CDR2: SGDLS, YYNGEE. The CDR3 spells CASSSPLEADTQYF. CDR3 DNA: TGTGCCAGCAGCTCCCCTTTGGAGGCAGATACGCAGTATTTT.

The chain combines TRBV5-4 with TRBJ1-2; possible D gene TRBD1, 5 bases. V lost 4 bases to trimming and J lost 8 bases, with 18 bases between them. Germline loops: CDR1 SGHNT, CDR2 YYREEE (reference sequence). The CDR3 runs to 14 residues. CDR3 in DNA: TGTGCCAGCAGCGTCAAACAGGACGTTAGGGGCTACACCTTC. Its protein is CASSVKQDVRGYTF.

V is TRBV2 and J is TRBJ1-5, with a tentative D call TRBD1 (5 bases). V lost 11 bases, J lost 7 bases, and 18 bases lay in between. Germline CDR1 SNHLY, CDR2 FYNNEI. The CDR3 covers 13 residues. CDR3 amino acids: CAGREGLGQPQHF. CDR3 bases: TGTGCCGGAAGAGAGGGACTTGGGCAGCCCCAGCATTTT.

The V call is TRBV28, the J call TRBJ2-3, with TRBD2 identical over 8 bases. The CDR3 runs to 15 residues. V gave up 5 bases and J gave up 1 base; unmatched junction bases: 5. CDR1 is MDHEN, CDR2 SYDVKM, per germline. The CDR3 bases are TGTGCCAGCAGTGTCCGGGGGGGCGGCACAGATACGCAGTATTTT. It yields the protein CASSVRGGGTDTQYF. Full variable domain (missing parts from reference TRBV28 and TRBJ2-3): DVKVTQSSRYLVKRTGEKVFLECVQDMDHENMFWYRQDPGLGLRLIYFSYDVKMKEKGDIPEGYSVSREKKERFSLILESASTNQTSMYLCASSVRGGGTDTQYFGPGTRLTVL.

The chain combines TRBV3-1 (or the pseudogene TRBV3-2) with TRBJ2-7, with no clear D. The V gene lost 1 base and the J gene lost 1 base, with 8 bases spanning the gap. This CDR3 has 14 residues. Germline assignment: CDR1 LGHDT and CDR2 YNNKEL (reference sequence). In nucleotides, the CDR3 is TGTGCCAGCAGCCAAGCCTCTAGGTCCTACGAGCAGTACTTC. Its protein product is CASSQASRSYEQYF.

This chain joins TRBV7-8 and TRBJ1-4; unclear D gene. The germline gives CDR1 SGHVS, CDR2 FQNEAQ. V was clipped by 2 bases and J by 2 bases, with 12 bases between them. The CDR3 runs 16 residues. CDR3 region: CASSLLPRYTNEKLFF. The CDR3 nucleotides are TGTGCCAGCAGCTTACTTCCGCGGTACACTAATGAAAAACTGTTTTTT.

The J gene is TRBJ2-1, the V gene TRBV27; perhaps TRBD1 as D (6 bases). Deletions cut 2 bases from V and 2 bases from J, with 13 bases between. The CDR3 is 16 residues long. Germline CDR1 reads MNHEY; CDR2 reads SMNVEV (reference sequence). CDR3 residues: CASSLRDTDPYNEQFF. The DNA of the CDR3 is TGTGCCAGCAGTTTAAGGGACACTGACCCCTACAATGAGCAGTTCTTC.

The chain recombines TRBV18 with TRBJ1-4; D is possibly TRBD1 (6 bases). There are 18 residues in the CDR3. The germline gives CDR1 KGHSH, CDR2 LQKENI. Trimming took 4 bases from V and 2 from J, leaving 20 bases between them. CDR3 amino acids: CASSRTDNLLGTNEKLFF. The CDR3 DNA reads TGTGCCAGCTCACGGACAGATAACTTATTAGGGACTAATGAAAAACTGTTTTTT.

This chain uses TRBV5-1 with TRBJ2-5; TRBD1 agrees at 9 bases. CDR1 and CDR2 from the germline V gene are SGHRS and YFSETQ. The CDR3 has 14 amino acids. Trimming took 0 bases from V and 4 from J; bases not matched to a gene: 1. CDR3 loop: CASSLVQGAETQYF. CDR3 sequence (DNA): TGCGCCAGCAGCTTGGTACAGGGGGCAGAGACCCAGTACTTC.

This chain joins TRBV19 and TRBJ1-5; TRBD1 might be the D (6 bases). CDR3 length: 16 residues. Germline CDR1 LNHDA, CDR2 SQIVND (reference sequence). V was clipped by 7 bases and J by 2 bases, with 18 bases between them. The CDR3 sequence: CASKQGASGGNQPQHF. DNA for the CDR3: TGTGCCAGTAAACAGGGAGCCTCTGGGGGCAATCAGCCCCAGCATTTT.